The rows below give T cell receptor beta chains drawn from one sample of a study of CD8 T cells in Susac syndrome. TCRdb processed the immunoSEQ multiplex PCR reads anew with MiXCR; each CDR3 protein has one entry. The sample lists about 240,000 distinct CDR3 sequences, 90% to 96% occurring once. The sample taken for sequencing was CD4+ T cells from PBMCs. The receptor source for this set is a human donor with Susac syndrome. CDR3s include the opening cysteine and the closing phenylalanine or tryptophan. D genes are given only for firm matches. Only part of the rows carry a size: once, few, many, or a class if the clone is expanded.

v_gene	d_gene	j_gene	abundance	CDR3nt	CDR3aa
TRBV30	NA	TRBJ1-2	NA	TGTGCCTGGGGCAAGACCGGAGGAACGGGCTACACCTTC	CAWGKTGGTGYTF
TRBV4-1	NA	TRBJ2-7	NA	TGCGCCAGCAGCCCTCAGGGGAGGGGGGCCTACGAGCAGTACTTC	CASSPQGRGAYEQYF
TRBV30	NA	TRBJ1-1	NA	TGTGCCTGGACGAGGGGTCTCACTGAAGCTTTCTTT	CAWTRGLTEAFF
TRBV29-1	NA	TRBJ1-5	few	TGCAGCGTAAGGGCAGATAGCAATCAGCCCCAGCATTTT	CSVRADSNQPQHF
TRBV28	TRBD1	TRBJ1-5	NA	TGTGCCAGCAGCCTCGGGACAGGGACGATCAAACCCCAGCATTTT	CASSLGTGTIKPQHF
TRBV5-1	TRBD2	TRBJ2-1	NA	TGCGCCAGCAGCACCGGGACTAGCGGGACCAATGAGCAGTTCTTC	CASSTGTSGTNEQFF
TRBV29-1	TRBD2	TRBJ2-1	NA	TGCAGCGTTGAAGGACTAGCGGGAGGGGGCTCCTACAATGAGCAGTTCTTC	CSVEGLAGGGSYNEQFF
TRBV20-1	NA	TRBJ1-2	NA	TGCAGTGCTAGTCTGGGCGCACGGGGCTATGGCTACACCTTC	CSASLGARGYGYTF
TRBV12-3/TRBV12-4	NA	TRBJ2-3	few	TGTGCCAGCAGTTTTTGGACTAGCACAGATACGCAGTATTTT	CASSFWTSTDTQYF
TRBV30	TRBD2	TRBJ2-7	NA	TGTGCCTGGGGCCGGGGGGGAACCTACGAGCAGTACTTC	CAWGRGGTYEQYF
TRBV7-6	NA	TRBJ1-1	NA	TGTGCCAGCAGCTTAGGACAGAAATCGAACACTGAAGCTTTCTTT	CASSLGQKSNTEAFF
TRBV12-5	TRBD2	TRBJ2-7	NA	TGTGCTAGTGCCTGGGGCGGGAGCTCCTACGAGCAGTACTTC	CASAWGGSSYEQYF
TRBV15	TRBD1	TRBJ2-2	NA	TGTGCCACCAGCAGGGATCCGGGACAGGGCCGCACCGGGGAGCTGTTTTTT	CATSRDPGQGRTGELFF
TRBV20-1	NA	TRBJ2-1	NA	TGCAGTGCCCTTAGAAGTGAGCAGTTCTTC	CSALRSEQFF
TRBV25-1	TRBD1	TRBJ1-2	NA	TGTGCCAGCGGAGGGACAGGGACCAGGAATGGCTACACCTTC	CASGGTGTRNGYTF
TRBV20-1	NA	TRBJ2-1	NA	TGCAGTGCTAGAGATTCTAGGACCGCCCTCGGCGAGCAGTTCTTC	CSARDSRTALGEQFF
TRBV7-9	NA	TRBJ1-1	once	TGTGCCAGCAGCTTTACCTCGGGTGACACTGAAGCTTTCTTT	CASSFTSGDTEAFF
TRBV2	NA	TRBJ2-1	NA	TGTGCCAGCAGCCGGGAAACCTACAATGAGCAGTTCTTC	CASSRETYNEQFF